The present T cell receptor (beta chain) was sequenced within a study of T cell responses to AZD1222 COVID-19 vaccine (dated by TCRdb to the early 2020s). General notes on the study: TCR sequencing was performed for about 250 trial participants, of whom about 200 were given two doses of AZD1222 and around 25 were given two doses of MenACWY control vaccine. Trial participants were enrolled by age into 18-55, 56-69 and 70-plus year subgroups, with around 150, 28 and 57 TCR-sequenced participants respectively. What the research found in general, with its limitations: CD4 TCRs associated with the vaccine covered the entire spike protein, and the dominant responses were in regions 160-218 and 743-854. Epitopes outside the regions mutated in the B.1.351 and B.1.1.7 variants were reportedly recognized by nearly half of the unique spike-specific TCRs. No day 14 peak-response samples were available, so repertoires were characterized only after the peak T cell response. After two AZD1222 doses, both the breadth and the depth of spike-specific TCRs were significantly higher than at day 0 and than in MenACWY recipients. Conclusions about previously exposed vaccinees are limited, since just 5 to 7 AZD1222 recipients were seropositive for SARS-CoV-2 at baseline. Participants were mostly white British, with more females than males. The authors suggested clonal diversity may have been underestimated. The 56-69-year group was small, and its depth increase did not reach significance, likely because of low power.

From cysteine to phenylalanine, the CDR3 is 11 amino acids long. The CDR3 DNA has 33 bases and is translated from base 1. The junction carries 11 bases between V and J, which are trimmed by 7 bases and 5 bases respectively. In the germline V gene (reference sequence), CDR1 corresponds to DFQATT and CDR2 to SNEGSKA. This clone was recorded once. Its antigen is unknown. Base-call qualities are not available, and no considerably larger clone is one nucleotide away. What the time point label conveys for this sample: about 28 days (+/-7) after the second vaccine dose. Because spike-specific TCR depth and breadth did not differ between the two schedules, AZD1222 recipients who got a second dose at roughly 4 weeks were pooled with those who got a second dose at roughly 12 weeks. Vaccinee samples came from UK trials COV001 and COV002, including a single-blind randomized controlled phase 2/3 trial of AZD1222 (ChAdOx1 nCoV-19) in healthy adults. Trial participant PBMC samples were collected at day 0 and day 28 after the second dose for TCRbeta chain sequencing.

The CDR3 regions of human TCRbeta chains were analyzed by immunosequencing. Per the original workflow: TCRs in the repertoires were compared against a reference library of SARS-CoV-2-specific TCRs that had been generated with the MIRA antigen-specificity platform. Breadth meant the fraction of unique TCRs that were SARS-CoV-2-associated, whereas depth meant the fraction of total T cells that were SARS-CoV-2-associated. Each spike-specific TCR was assigned to its reactive spike region and to a CD4 or CD8 class using the MIRA data. Log10-transformed breadth and depth values were compared by one-way ANOVA with Sidak's multiple comparisons tests. In TCRdb, the immuneACCESS table is reduced to in-frame sequences with V and J assigned. These tables do not hold every clone; where another copy was compared, an unresolved V gene accounts for under half, and the others remain unexplained. V and J calls and clone size are copied from that table; D and trimming were computed from the DNA. Recorded for this sample are 250,000 to 300,000 clones; 90% to 95% of them occurred a single time. The ten largest make up roughly 0.51% of the sample.

The TCR comes from an adult who received the AZD1222 COVID-19 vaccine. The sample in question was peripheral blood, obtained 28 days after the second AZD1222 dose. The V and J genes are TRBV20-1 and TRBJ1-2, and perhaps TRBD1 as D gene, on 6 matching bases. The nucleotides read TGCAGTGAAGGGACACCATATGGCTACACCTTC. Its protein product is CSEGTPYGYTF.